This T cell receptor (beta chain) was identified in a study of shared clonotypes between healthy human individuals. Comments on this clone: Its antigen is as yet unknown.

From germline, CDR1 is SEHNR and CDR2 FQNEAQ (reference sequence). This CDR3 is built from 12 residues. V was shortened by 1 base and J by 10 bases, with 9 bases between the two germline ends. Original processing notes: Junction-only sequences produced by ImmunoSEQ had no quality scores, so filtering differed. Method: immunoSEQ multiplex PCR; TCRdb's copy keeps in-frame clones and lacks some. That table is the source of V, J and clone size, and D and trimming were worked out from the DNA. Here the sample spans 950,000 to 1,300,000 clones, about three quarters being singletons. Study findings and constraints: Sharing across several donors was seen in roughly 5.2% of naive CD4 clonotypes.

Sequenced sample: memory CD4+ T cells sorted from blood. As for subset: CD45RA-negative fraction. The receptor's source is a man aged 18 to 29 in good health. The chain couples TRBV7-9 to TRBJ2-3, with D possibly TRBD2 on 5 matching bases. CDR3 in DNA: TGTGCCAGCAGCTTAGAGAGGGCGGCGCAGTATTTT. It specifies CASSLERAAQYF.